These 5 T cell receptor beta chains originate from one sample sequenced in a study of T cell responses to AZD1222 COVID-19 vaccine. The method was immunoSEQ multiplex PCR; TCRdb's version includes in-frame clones alone and lacks a portion of them. The table lists approximately 100,000 clones, 90% of them singletons. The sample in question was peripheral blood, obtained on day 0 of AZD1222 vaccination. These receptor sequences come from an adult in good health.

The rearrangement links TRBV6-5 to TRBJ1-1; D is ambiguous. The CDR3 runs 13 residues. V lost 2 bases to trimming and J lost 1 base, with 5 bases between them. Germline V CDR1 and CDR2: MNHEY, SVGAGI. The CDR3 DNA is TGTGCCAGCAGTTACGGGAGGAACACTGAAGCTTTCTTT. It yields the protein CASSYGRNTEAFF.

The gene calls are TRBV5-6 and TRBJ1-1; tentative D call: TRBD1 (5 bases). Germline V gene data show CDR1 as SGHDT and CDR2 as YYEEEE. With 7 bases removed from V and 0 bases from J, the gap between germline ends came to 10 bases. The CDR3 is 13 residues long. The CDR3 DNA sequence: TGTGCCAGCTCCGGGGACCTGAACACTGAAGCTTTCTTT. Encoded protein: CASSGDLNTEAFF.

The CDR3 sequence is CASSISADSAPLHF. The CDR3 DNA is TGTGCCAGTAGTATCTCGGCGGACAGCGCACCCCTCCACTTT. V and J are TRBV19 and TRBJ1-6; the D gene is possibly TRBD1 (6 bases). The CDR3 is 14 residues long. The germline CDR1 and CDR2 sequences are LNHDA and SQIVND (reference sequence). Deletions cut 3 bases from V and 11 bases from J, with 14 bases between.

V is TRBV7-9 and J is TRBJ2-3; 12 positions match TRBD2. The ends lost 4 bases at V and 2 bases at J; junction bases unmatched: 4. There are 16 residues in the CDR3. CDR1 is SEHNR and CDR2 is FQNEAQ in the germline V gene (reference sequence). CDR3 protein: CASSSGTSGPTDTQYF. CDR3 in DNA: TGTGCCAGCAGCTCCGGGACTAGCGGGCCCACAGATACGCAGTATTTT.

This rearrangement joins TRBV19 to TRBJ1-1; 10 bases map to TRBD1. The V segment lost 7 bases and the J segment 5 bases; nucleotides outside the gene matches: 13. Germline V lookup: CDR1 LNHDA, CDR2 SQIVND (reference sequence). This CDR3 is built from 16 residues. This CDR3 reads CASTNPEDRGRTEAFF. The CDR3 DNA sequence: TGTGCCAGTACGAACCCGGAAGACAGGGGGCGAACTGAAGCTTTCTTT.